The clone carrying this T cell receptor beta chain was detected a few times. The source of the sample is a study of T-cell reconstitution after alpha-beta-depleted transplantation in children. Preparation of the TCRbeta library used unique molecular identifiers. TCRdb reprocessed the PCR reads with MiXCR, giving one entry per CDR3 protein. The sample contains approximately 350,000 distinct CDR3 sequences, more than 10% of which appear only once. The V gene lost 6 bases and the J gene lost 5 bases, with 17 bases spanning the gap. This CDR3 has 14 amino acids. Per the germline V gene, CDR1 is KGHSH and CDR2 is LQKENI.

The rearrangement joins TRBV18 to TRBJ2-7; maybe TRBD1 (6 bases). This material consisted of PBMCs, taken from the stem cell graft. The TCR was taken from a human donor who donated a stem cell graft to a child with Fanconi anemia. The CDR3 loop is CASSRAGAGHEQYV. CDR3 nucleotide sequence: TGTGCCAGCTCCCGCGCAGGGGCCGGTCACGAGCAGTACGTC.